This TCR beta chain was documented in a study of blood T cells in healthy people across ages (dated by TCRdb to between 2014 and 2016). In terms of the full investigation: Template switching captured roughly one uniquely barcoded TCR beta cDNA molecule per two T cells in model experiments. Age-related changes in TCR beta repertoire diversity were measured in the study by deep sequencing normalized with unique cDNA molecular identifiers. Donors were grouped into four age groups: young (average approximately 15 years), middle-aged (39), aged (around 60) and long-lived (approximately 81). To avoid experimental bias, donors of different ages were distributed randomly across sequencing lanes. The study analyzed two additional independent replicas of 1 million unique cDNA reads from the same blood draw for two donors, one aged 18 to 30 and one aged 80 or older. Summary of the overall study and its limitations: Because profiling used bulk unsorted PBMCs, naive and antigen-experienced compartments could not be compared conclusively. Observed TCR beta diversity per million T cells fell roughly linearly with age, and a significant reduction was already apparent by age roughly 40. A strong correlation was found between observed TCR beta diversity and the percentage of naive T cells measured by flow cytometry. Donor CMV infection status was unknown, potentially confounding age-related changes in expanded clonotypes. Compared with the aged group, the long-lived group had more naive CD4+ T cells, fewer expanded clones and increased TCR diversity, a pattern suggesting age selection. Estimates of total diversity based on one million sequenced T cells were considered lower bounds and underestimates.

A remark on this clonotype: The antigen this receptor binds is unknown. Base quality data are lacking; no much larger clone is found one base away.

Clipping removes 5 bases from V and 2 bases from J, with 4 as the unmatched junction base count. Including cysteine and phenylalanine, the CDR3 has 15 amino acids. The CDR3 DNA has 45 bases and is translated from base 1. CDR1 and CDR2 (MNHEY, SMNVEV) derive from the germline V gene (reference sequence). The roughly 38 donors, aged roughly 6 to 95 years, were systemically healthy Caucasian individuals from Russia. Each donor gave around 9.9 milliliters of peripheral blood, collected into EDTA-treated Vacutainer tubes. Ficoll-Paque density-gradient centrifugation was used to isolate PBMCs, with at least 6.5 million per sample. Trizol reagent was used to extract total RNA from PBMCs, with at least 6 micrograms per sample. For every donor, an aliquot of PBMCs went through flow cytometry to measure the percentages of naive CD45RAhigh/CD27high T cells. Library creation used 5' RACE. The sequencer was an Illumina HiSeq 2500. The second PCR ran for about 6 to 12 cycles and used a J-beta primer mix along with a sample-barcoded 5' primer. A unique molecular identifier was introduced onto each TCR beta cDNA molecule by a template-switch 5' adaptor carrying 12 random nucleotides. At least 3 million CDR3-containing paired-end reads were obtained from each sample. First-strand cDNA was synthesized from all RNA with the Mint cDNA synthesis kit, primed by a TRBC-specific oligonucleotide. Following uracil-DNA glycosylase treatment, all cDNA underwent a first 18-cycle PCR with the universal primers M1SS and BC2_uni_R. The original methods were these. For normalization, 1 million high-quality reads were randomly selected from each sample, with every read carrying a distinct molecular identifier. Reads sharing molecular identifiers were discarded rather than binned into consensus sequences. CDR3 identification, clonotype clustering and error correction used MiTCR with a Q25 quality threshold and the strictest error-elimination algorithm. A nonparametric unseen species model using Euler transformation provided a lower-bound estimate of total TCR beta diversity. TCRdb reprocessed the public reads (quality trimming at Q25 with fastp, clone calling with MiXCR) and kept in-frame beta chains. Each CDR3 protein appears once, grouped with its most common genes and DNA. The V and J calls reflect TCRdb's pipeline rather than the authors' work. Counted in this sample were 1.5 million to 2 million distinct CDR3 sequences; almost 35% of them appeared once. The ten largest clonotypes hold 11% of the sample.

Sequenced input: blood. The rearranged segments are TRBV27 and TRBJ1-3, with 9 central nucleotides matching TRBD1. The clonotype originates from a woman aged 25 to 39 in good health. The CDR3 has the sequence CASSRDRGAGNTIYF. The base sequence is TGTGCCAGCAGTAGAGACAGGGGGGCTGGAAACACCATATATTTT.